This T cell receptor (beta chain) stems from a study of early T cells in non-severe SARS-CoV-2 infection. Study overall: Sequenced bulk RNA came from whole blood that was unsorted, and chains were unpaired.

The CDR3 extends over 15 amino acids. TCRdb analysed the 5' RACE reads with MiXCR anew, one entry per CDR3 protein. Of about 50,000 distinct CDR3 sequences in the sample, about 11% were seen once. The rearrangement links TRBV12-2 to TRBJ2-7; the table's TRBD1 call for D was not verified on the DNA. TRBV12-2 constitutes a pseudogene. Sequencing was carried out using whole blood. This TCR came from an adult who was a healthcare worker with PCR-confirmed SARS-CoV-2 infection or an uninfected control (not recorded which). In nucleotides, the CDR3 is TGTGCAAGTCGCACCCGGGACACCCGAGCCTACGAGCAGTACTTC. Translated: CASRTRDTRAYEQYF.